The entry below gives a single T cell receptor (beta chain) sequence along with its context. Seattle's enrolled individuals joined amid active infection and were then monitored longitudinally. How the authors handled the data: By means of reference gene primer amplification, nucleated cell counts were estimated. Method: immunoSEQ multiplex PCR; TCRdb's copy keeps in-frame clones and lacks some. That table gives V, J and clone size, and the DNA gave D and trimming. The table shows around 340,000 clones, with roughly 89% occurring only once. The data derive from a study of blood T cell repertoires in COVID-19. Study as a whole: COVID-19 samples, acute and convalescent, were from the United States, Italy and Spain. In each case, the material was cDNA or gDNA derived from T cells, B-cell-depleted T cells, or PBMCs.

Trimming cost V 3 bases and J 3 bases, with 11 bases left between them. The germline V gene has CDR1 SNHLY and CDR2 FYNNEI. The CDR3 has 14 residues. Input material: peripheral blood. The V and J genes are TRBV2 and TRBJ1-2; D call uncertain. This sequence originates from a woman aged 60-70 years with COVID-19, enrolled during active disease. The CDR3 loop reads CASSDAVPDYGYTF. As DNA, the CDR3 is TGTGCCAGCAGTGATGCGGTCCCCGACTATGGCTACACCTTC.